What follows are 32 T cell receptor beta chains derived from one specimen sequenced in a study of cytomegalovirus exposure and HLA in healthy donors. PCR employed 60 Vbeta and 13 Jbeta primers. Clones were sequenced by immunoSEQ multiplex PCR, and TCRdb holds only the in-frame ones, with some missing. The top ten clones hold less than 3% of a sample with roughly 200,000 clones, approximately 80% of them seen once. The material sequenced was PBMCs. The origin of the receptors is a woman between 25 and 40 years old in good health and CMV-seronegative.

As regards this clone: The junction departs from the called germline gene at one end, perhaps through a read error. This chain joins TRBV7-9 and TRBJ1-2; tentatively, D is TRBD1 (5 bases). CDR3 length equals 11 residues. Germline lookup yields CDR1 SEHNR and CDR2 FQNEAQ (reference sequence). The CDR3 coding sequence is TGTGCCAGCAGCTTAATGCAGGGCTACCCCTTC. Translating gives CASSLMQGYPF. Full variable domain (rest looked up from reference TRBV7-9 and TRBJ1-2): DTGVSQNPRHKITKRGQNVTFRCDPISEHNRLYWYRQTLGQGPEFLTYFQNEAQLEKSRLLSDRFSAERPKGSFSTLEIQRTEQGDSAMYLCASSLMQGYPFGSGTRLTVV.

The chain employs TRBV2 and TRBJ1-5, with 7 bases fitting TRBD1. The CDR3 has 14 amino acids. Losses at the gene ends were 6 bases for V and 2 bases for J; bases not matched to a gene: 4. Per germline, CDR1 SNHLY and CDR2 FYNNEI. The CDR3 region is CASSRQGGNQPQHF. The CDR3 DNA reads TGTGCCAGCAGCCGACAGGGTGGCAATCAGCCCCAGCATTTT.

This clone was counted a few times. This chain joins TRBV29-1 and TRBJ2-1, with 11 bases fitting TRBD2. The germline CDR1 and CDR2 sequences are SQVTM and ANQGSEA. The CDR3 has 16 amino acids. J lost 0 bases, V lost 5 bases, and 6 bases had no gene match. The DNA for the CDR3 is TGCAGCGTTTGGCTAGCGGGAGGCAGCTCCTACAATGAGCAGTTCTTC. Its translation: CSVWLAGGSSYNEQFF.

The chain combines TRBV7-9 with TRBJ1-1; D not certain. The ends were cut back, 0 bases at V and 2 bases at J, with 10 bases in the middle. The germline CDR1 and CDR2 sequences are SEHNR and FQNEAQ (reference sequence). The CDR3 is made up of 15 amino acids. This CDR3 is CASSLAGRSNTEAFF. Written as DNA, the CDR3 is TGTGCCAGCAGCTTAGCGGGGAGGAGTAACACTGAAGCTTTCTTT.

The sample holds a few counts of this clone. The genes are TRBV5-1 and TRBJ1-1, with 7 bases fitting TRBD1. Germline V gene lookup returns CDR1 SGHRS and CDR2 YFSETQ. The CDR3 is 13 residues long. V was clipped by 5 bases and J by 1 base; unmatched bases: 2. This chain's CDR3 is CASRGTANTEAFF. As DNA, the CDR3 is TGCGCCAGCAGGGGGACAGCGAACACTGAAGCTTTCTTT.

This clone was found a few times. The V call is TRBV7-2, the J call TRBJ2-7, with 11 bases matching TRBD2. Germline V gives CDR1 SGHTA, CDR2 FQGNSA. This CDR3 has 15 amino acids. The trim removed 5 bases at V and 4 bases at J, leaving 7 bases unmatched. CDR3 sequence reads: CASSPTSGRSYEQYF. The CDR3 DNA is TGTGCCAGCAGCCCAACTAGCGGGAGAAGTTACGAGCAGTACTTC.

This chain uses TRBV5-6 with TRBJ2-3, with a possible D match to TRBD1 (6 bases). Germline assignment: CDR1 SGHDT and CDR2 YYEEEE. Trimming left V 4 bases short and J 12 bases short, with 15 bases between. The CDR3 length is 12 residues. Here the CDR3 reads CASSPGTSGQYF. CDR3 coding DNA: TGTGCCAGCAGCCCGGGGACATCGGGACAGTATTTT.

The CDR3 DNA reads TGCGCCAGCAGTGAACTAGACAGGCCCAACTATGGCTACACCTTC. Its protein product is CASSELDRPNYGYTF. The chain joins TRBV10-2 to TRBJ1-2, with TRBD1 as a possible D gene (6 bases). The CDR3 contains 15 residues. CDR1 and CDR2 from the germline V gene are WSHSY and SAAADI. With 3 bases removed from V and 2 bases from J, the gap between germline ends came to 13 bases.

This chain connects TRBV12-5 to TRBJ2-2, with D tentatively TRBD1 (6 bases). V was clipped by 3 bases and J by 0 bases, with 14 bases between them. The CDR3 runs 17 residues. Germline CDR1 is LGHNT and CDR2 is FRNRAP. CDR3 DNA sequence: TGTGCTAGTGGTTTCGGTTACGGACAGTCGAACACCGGGGAGCTGTTTTTT. It is translated as CASGFGYGQSNTGELFF. Variable domain in full (rest from reference TRBV12-5 and TRBJ2-2): DARVTQTPRHKVTEMGQEVTMRCQPILGHNTVFWYRQTMMQGLELLAYFRNRAPLDDSGMPKDRFSAEMPDATLATLKIQPSEPRDSAVYFCASGFGYGQSNTGELFFGEGSRLTVL.

The rearrangement joins TRBV2 to TRBJ1-1; D gene unclear. This CDR3 is built from 12 residues. From germline, CDR1 is SNHLY and CDR2 FYNNEI. The ends were cut back, 2 bases at V and 6 bases at J, with 7 bases in the middle. CDR3 sequence (DNA): TGTGCCAGCAGTGAACAGGTCCCTGAAGCTTTCTTT. As protein: CASSEQVPEAFF.

This sequence joins TRBV5-4 and TRBJ2-3; D gene uncertain. V lost 3 bases to trimming and J lost 3 bases, with 8 bases between them. Germline CDR1 is SGHNT and CDR2 is YYREEE (reference sequence). The CDR3 covers 13 residues. CDR3 nucleotide sequence: TGTGCCAGCAGCTCCCCCCGGACAGATACGCAGTATTTT. Translated: CASSSPRTDTQYF.

V usage is TRBV5-4 and J usage is TRBJ2-6, with D perhaps TRBD1 (5 bases). Germline CDR1 and CDR2: SGHNT and YYREEE (reference sequence). With 1 base removed from V and 3 bases from J, the gap between germline ends came to 5 bases. The CDR3 is 14 amino acids. The CDR3 is CASSLRGGANVLTF. CDR3 nucleotides: TGTGCCAGCAGCTTGAGGGGTGGGGCCAACGTCCTGACTTTC.

J is TRBJ2-5 and V is TRBV9; maybe TRBD1 (5 bases). CDR3 length: 13 residues. Trimming removed 3 bases from V and 7 bases from J, with 13 bases in between. Germline V gene data show CDR1 as SGDLS and CDR2 as YYNGEE. In nucleotides, the CDR3 is TGTGCCAGCAGCGCGGTAGGAAGGGGGACCCAGTACTTC. It specifies CASSAVGRGTQYF.

The chain uses TRBV14 and TRBJ2-3, with 7 nucleotides matching TRBD1. The CDR3 is made up of 16 amino acids. The germline CDR1 and CDR2 sequences are SGHDN and FVKESK. With V trimmed by 4 bases and J by 3 bases, 10 bases remained unmatched. Here the CDR3 reads CASSPAGTVRTDTQYF. The CDR3 region has the DNA TGTGCCAGCAGCCCGGCAGGGACAGTTAGAACAGATACGCAGTATTTT.

J is TRBJ1-1 and V is TRBV21-1. TRBV21-1 is flagged as a pseudogene. The CDR3 totals 14 residues. CDR3 residues: CASSKGGGNTEAFF. The DNA of the CDR3 is TGTGCCAGCAGCAAAGGGGGGGGGAACACTGAAGCTTTCTTT.

This chain links TRBV13 with TRBJ2-4, with 7 nucleotides matching TRBD2. Germline CDR1 reads PRHDT; CDR2 reads FYEKMQ (reference sequence). The CDR3 extends over 14 amino acids. Trimming at V came to 1 base and at J to 7 bases, leaving 4 bases not matched to a gene. Here the CDR3 DNA reads TGTGCCAGCAGCTTAGAACGGCGGGGGAACATTCAGTACTTC. Translated, it gives CASSLERRGNIQYF.

This sequence joins TRBV2 and TRBJ2-1, with 7 bases matching TRBD2. The CDR3 has 17 residues. In germline, CDR1 is SNHLY, CDR2 FYNNEI. The ends lost 5 bases at V and 4 bases at J; junction bases unmatched: 14. DNA for the CDR3: TGTGCCAGCAGTTCCCCGGACTGGGAGGGGTCTTACAATGAGCAGTTCTTC. Amino acid sequence: CASSSPDWEGSYNEQFF.

V usage is TRBV29-1 and J usage is TRBJ1-2, with TRBD1 as a possible D gene (5 bases). This CDR3 is 14 amino acids long. Germline lookup yields CDR1 SQVTM and CDR2 ANQGSEA. V was cut by 4 bases and J by 2 bases, with 14 bases left in between. For the CDR3, the DNA is TGCAGCGTTGTCGTGCCTCCAGGGAACTATGGCTACACCTTC. It specifies CSVVVPPGNYGYTF.

The sample holds one count of this clone. V and J are TRBV7-2 and TRBJ1-2; D is unresolved. Germline loops: CDR1 SGHTA, CDR2 FQGNSA. The CDR3 is 15 amino acids. Trimming removed 6 bases at V and 1 base at J, with 15 bases between. The CDR3 region is CASSYNPGSNYGYTF. CDR3 nucleotide sequence: TGTGCCAGCAGTTACAACCCGGGAAGTAACTATGGCTACACCTTC.

This chain links TRBV6-4 with TRBJ2-7, with D perhaps TRBD1 (6 bases). The CDR3 covers 15 residues. Germline CDR1 is MRHNA and CDR2 is SNTAGT. The V and J ends lost 5 bases and 2 bases respectively, with 16 bases between them. The CDR3 reads CASSRRGKPPYEQYF. Written as DNA, the CDR3 is TGTGCCAGCAGTCGTAGGGGGAAACCTCCCTACGAGCAGTACTTC.

This clone was observed a few times. The chain uses TRBV5-1 and TRBJ2-1; perhaps TRBD1 as D (6 bases). The germline V and J ends were trimmed by 2 bases and 10 bases, with 7 bases remaining between them. Germline V lookup: CDR1 SGHRS, CDR2 YFSETQ. The CDR3 has 11 residues. Here the CDR3 DNA reads TGCGCCAGCAGCTTCGGGACAGAGCAGTTCTTC. Translated: CASSFGTEQFF.

Turning to this clone: The same CDR3 also results from other DNA sequences found in this sample. CDR3 in DNA: TGCGCCAGCAGCCAAGGTGGACAGATTAACTATGGCTACACCTTC. Translating gives CASSQGGQINYGYTF. The V gene is TRBV4-1, the J gene TRBJ1-2; possibly TRBD1 for D (6 bases). This CDR3 is 15 amino acids long. Germline loops: CDR1 MGHRA, CDR2 YSYEKL. V gave up 1 base and J gave up 1 base, with 10 bases separating them.

This clone was counted a single time. This chain joins TRBV7-2 and TRBJ1-5, with 8 nucleotides matching TRBD1. Losses at the gene ends were 5 bases for V and 4 bases for J; bases not matched to a gene: 7. Germline loops: CDR1 SGHTA, CDR2 FQGNSA. The CDR3 runs to 15 residues. DNA of the CDR3: TGTGCCAGCAGCCCCGACAGGGGAGTAAATCAGCCCCAGCATTTT. Its translation is CASSPDRGVNQPQHF.

The chain joins TRBV10-3 to TRBJ1-1; TRBD1 is a possible D gene (6 bases). V gave up 5 bases and J gave up 7 bases, with 20 bases separating them. The CDR3 is made up of 15 amino acids. CDR1 and CDR2 (germline): ENHRY, SYGVKD. CDR3 loop: CAISPPGGATGEAFF. CDR3 DNA sequence: TGTGCCATCAGTCCCCCTGGGGGGGCCACGGGTGAAGCTTTCTTT.

The chain joins TRBV13 to TRBJ2-1; TRBD1 aligns across 7 bases. CDR3 length: 15 amino acids. From germline, CDR1 is PRHDT and CDR2 FYEKMQ (reference sequence). The trim removed 5 bases at V and 3 bases at J, leaving 7 bases unmatched. The CDR3 coding sequence is TGTGCCAGCAGCCCCGAGGGACAGCACTACAATGAGCAGTTCTTC. Translating it yields CASSPEGQHYNEQFF.

The V call is TRBV5-1, the J call TRBJ2-7; tentative D call: TRBD1 (5 bases). This CDR3 is built from 13 residues. V gave up 4 bases and J gave up 8 bases, with 16 bases separating them. The germline CDR1 and CDR2 sequences are SGHRS and YFSETQ. The CDR3 DNA reads as TGCGCCAGCAGCCTCCTCGAATTGGACAAGCAGTACTTC. It encodes CASSLLELDKQYF. The whole variable domain, filled in from reference TRBV5-1 and TRBJ2-7, reads KAGVTQTPRYLIKTRGQQVTLSCSPISGHRSVSWYQQTPGQGLQFLFEYFSETQRNKGNFPGRFSGRQFSNSRSEMNVSTLELGDSALYLCASSLLELDKQYFGPGTRLTVT.

This chain uses TRBV2 with TRBJ1-5, with TRBD1 matching 9 bases. Germline CDR1 SNHLY, CDR2 FYNNEI. This CDR3 spans 16 amino acids. Unmatched junction bases numbered 7, after V lost 7 bases and J lost 0 bases. The CDR3 loop reads CASNRGPHYSNQPQHF. The CDR3 nucleotides are TGTGCCAGCAACAGGGGGCCCCATTATAGCAATCAGCCCCAGCATTTT.

The count of this clone is one. The chain combines TRBV5-8 with TRBJ1-3; 9 bases line up with TRBD1. The CDR3 spans 17 residues. CDR1 is SGHTS and CDR2 is YDEGEE in the germline V gene. V lost 9 bases to trimming and J lost 0 bases; unmatched junction nucleotides: 13. CDR3: CATQPGTGSLSGNTIYF. The DNA for the CDR3 is TGTGCCACCCAACCCGGGACAGGGTCTCTCTCTGGAAACACCATATATTTT.

This chain connects TRBV28 to TRBJ2-1, with 7 bases lining up with TRBD1. The CDR3 extends over 12 amino acids. Looked up from germline, CDR1 is MDHEN and CDR2 is SYDVKM. V lost 6 bases, J lost 9 bases, and 5 bases stayed unmatched. The CDR3 sequence: CASSPAGGEQFF. The CDR3 DNA reads as TGTGCCAGCAGCCCGGCAGGGGGTGAGCAGTTCTTC.

The DNA of the CDR3 is TGCGCCAGCAGTATTAGCCTTAACTCCTACGAGCAGTACTTC. Translating gives CASSISLNSYEQYF. The chain is built from TRBV10-2 and TRBJ2-7; no clear D gene. Looked up from germline, CDR1 is WSHSY and CDR2 is SAAADI. The CDR3 totals 14 residues. V was clipped by 5 bases and J by 0 bases, with 11 bases between them.

The rearrangement joins TRBV2 to TRBJ2-3, with D possibly matching TRBD2 (6 bases). The V and J ends lost 8 bases and 2 bases respectively, with 14 bases between them. Germline CDR1 and CDR2: SNHLY and FYNNEI. CDR3 length equals 14 residues. The CDR3 DNA is TGTGCCAGCTTGAAAGGGACTTACACAGATACGCAGTATTTT. It codes for CASLKGTYTDTQYF.

This clone was picked up one time. The chain uses TRBV27 and TRBJ2-7, with 8 bases matching TRBD1. This CDR3 contains 15 residues. CDR1 and CDR2 from the germline V gene are MNHEY and SMNVEV (reference sequence). The junction had 17 bases not matched to a gene; V was cut back by 9 bases and J by 7 bases. CDR3: CASHPPGQVLGEQYF. In DNA form, the CDR3 reads TGTGCCAGTCATCCTCCGGGACAGGTATTGGGGGAGCAGTACTTC.